This T cell receptor (beta chain) is from a study of OX40 agonist ivuxolimab in advanced cancers. Study-level background: Anti-PD-1, anti-PD-L1 or anti-CTLA-4 therapy given earlier was allowed, and approximately 43% had some.

The CDR3 extends over 15 amino acids. Trimming at V came to 5 bases and at J to 0 bases, leaving 4 bases not matched to a gene. Germline CDR1 and CDR2: MDHEN and SYDVKM. Generated by immunoSEQ multiplex PCR, the TCRdb table keeps only in-frame clones and is missing some. This table has about 84,000 clones, about 92% appearing once. The chain joins TRBV28 to TRBJ2-7, with 10 positions matching TRBD2. The TCR sequence derives from an adult with an advanced solid tumor such as melanoma, head and neck, liver or kidney cancer. Source: CD4+ or CD8+ T cells sorted from blood, taken in a trial of the OX40 agonist ivuxolimab. The DNA for the CDR3 is TGTGCCAGCAGTGTTTCTAGCGGGAGCTCCTACGAGCAGTACTTC. Amino acid sequence: CASSVSSGSSYEQYF.